The present TCR beta chain was sequenced within a study of cytomegalovirus exposure and HLA in healthy donors. Study-wide points: It was found in a later analysis that first-cohort TCR clusters tended to co-occur in the 100 to 150 validation repertoires.

CDR1 is SEHNR and CDR2 is FQNEAQ in the germline V gene (reference sequence). The length of the CDR3 is 18 residues. Trimming cost V 2 bases and J 1 base; bases outside gene matches: 10. Details on this clone: No antigen is known for it.

The protocol was immunoSEQ multiplex PCR, while the TCRdb copy is restricted to in-frame clones and leaves out a portion. The repertoire includes more than 95,000 clones, around 88% of them detected once, and over 4% sits in the top ten. V and J are TRBV7-9 and TRBJ1-5; 8 bases map to TRBD1. The clonotype was recovered from a man younger than 35 in good health and CMV-seronegative. The sequenced material came from PBMCs. The CDR3 here is CASSLSQMTGASNQPQHF. CDR3 nucleotide sequence: TGTGCCAGCAGCTTATCCCAAATGACAGGGGCCAGCAATCAGCCCCAGCATTTT.